A single sample is the source of the 11 T cell receptor beta chains below, sequenced in a study of shared clonotypes between healthy human individuals. The protocol was immunoSEQ multiplex PCR, while the TCRdb copy is restricted to in-frame clones and leaves out a portion. The sample holds about half a million clones; 65% to 85% are singletons and the top ten take about 13%. Sequenced sample: PBMCs. These receptors were obtained from a woman aged 40 to 50 in good health. Some clones in this sample may be carry-over from other donors' samples.

The chain employs TRBV29-1 and TRBJ2-3; D is possibly TRBD2 (7 bases). The CDR3 is 13 residues long. Trimming shortened V by 6 bases and J by 4 bases, and 14 bases separated the two germline ends. Per germline, CDR1 SQVTM and CDR2 ANQGSEA. CDR3: CSVQRGGSDTQYF. The CDR3 DNA is TGCAGCGTGCAGAGGGGGGGGTCAGATACGCAGTATTTT.

This clone was seen a single time. V gene TRBV30 combines with J gene TRBJ2-7, with 8 bases fitting TRBD2. After removal of 1 base from V and 7 bases from J, the junction contained 12 bases not matched to a gene. CDR1 and CDR2 (germline): GTSNPN, SVGIG (reference sequence). This CDR3 is built from 15 residues. CDR3 DNA sequence: TGTGCCTGGAGTGGAATAGCGGGATCTTTGGGGGAGCAGTACTTC. Amino acid sequence: CAWSGIAGSLGEQYF. Full variable domain (remainder filled in from reference TRBV30 and TRBJ2-7): SQTIHQWPATLVQPVGSPLSLECTVEGTSNPNLYWYRQAAGRGLQLLFYSVGIGQISSEVPQNLSASRPQDRQFILSSKKLLLSDSGFYLCAWSGIAGSLGEQYFGPGTRLTVT.

As for this clone: A far more abundant clone sits one base away, making this likely a read error. The CDR3 DNA is TGTGCCACCAGCAGCCCCTTAGGAGGGCAGAAATCTTTCTTT. Its translation is CATSSPLGGQKSFF. The V call is TRBV15, the J call TRBJ1-1; D gene ambiguous. The V gene's germline CDR1 is LNHNV and CDR2 YYDKDF (reference sequence). V was cut by 3 bases and J by 12 bases, with 20 bases left in between. CDR3 length: 14 amino acids.

V is TRBV5-1 and J is TRBJ2-2, with TRBD1 identical over 8 bases. This CDR3 region has 13 residues. V gave up 4 bases and J gave up 6 bases; unmatched junction bases: 2. Germline lookup yields CDR1 SGHRS and CDR2 YFSETQ. Here the CDR3 DNA reads TGCGCCAGCAGCACACAGGGGGCCGGGGAGCTGTTTTTT. This gives the protein CASSTQGAGELFF.

The V call is TRBV11-3, the J call TRBJ2-3; unclear D gene. There are 14 residues in the CDR3. Germline V gives CDR1 SGHNT, CDR2 YENEEA. Between the trimmed V and J ends, which lost 5 bases and 0 bases, there was a span of 9 bases. CDR3 sequence reads: CASSDGTSTDTQYF. CDR3 DNA: TGTGCCAGCAGCGACGGAACTAGCACAGATACGCAGTATTTT.

A word on this clone: At one end, the junction sequence differs from germline, possibly due to a read error. V usage is TRBV7-7 and J usage is TRBJ2-1; D is uncertain. Per the germline V gene, CDR1 is SSHAT and CDR2 is FNYEAQ (reference sequence). The CDR3 length is 15 residues. CDR3 in amino acids: CASSLGVHTYNEQFF. Written as DNA, the CDR3 is TGTGCTAGCAGCTTAGGAGTCCACACATACAATGAGCAGTTCTTC.

The chain recombines TRBV7-9 with TRBJ2-7; D remains unclear. The germline V gene encodes CDR1 SEHNR and CDR2 FQNEAQ (reference sequence). The germline V and J ends were trimmed by 0 bases and 12 bases, with 21 bases remaining between them. There are 15 residues in the CDR3. CDR3 residues: CASSLARATRLGLYF. CDR3 sequence (DNA): TGTGCCAGCAGCTTAGCCCGGGCTACCAGACTCGGGCTGTACTTC.

V usage is TRBV4-3 and J usage is TRBJ2-3, with D tentatively TRBD2 (6 bases). Trimming cost V 3 bases and J 0 bases, with 16 bases left between them. CDR1 is LGHNA, CDR2 YSLEER, per germline. The CDR3 runs to 17 residues. CDR3 protein: CASSQTIAVISTDTQYF. CDR3 DNA sequence: TGCGCCAGCAGCCAGACGATAGCGGTTATAAGCACAGATACGCAGTATTTT.

A note on this clone: This likely traces to a read error, being one base from a far larger clone. The conserved phenylalanine or tryptophan is not found at the CDR3 terminus, so this likely reflects a read error. V is TRBV4-1 and J is TRBJ2-7, with D unresolved. The length of the CDR3 is 13 residues. Germline-derived CDR1 and CDR2 are MGHRA and YSYEKL. The CDR3: CASSQDEIREQYS. The CDR3 nucleotides are TGTGCCAGCAGCCAAGATGAGATCCGGGAGCAGTACTCC.

V gene TRBV19 combines with J gene TRBJ2-1, with D perhaps TRBD2 (6 bases). V dropped 6 bases and J dropped 3 bases, with 18 bases sitting between them. The CDR3 is 16 residues long. Germline CDR1 LNHDA, CDR2 SQIVND (reference sequence). CDR3 protein: CASRTLGTPDYNEQFF. DNA of the CDR3: TGTGCCAGTAGAACCCTCGGGACTCCCGACTACAATGAGCAGTTCTTC. The complete variable domain, with remaining parts taken from reference TRBV19 and TRBJ2-1, reads DGGITQSPKYLFRKEGQNVTLSCEQNLNHDAMYWYRQDPGQGLRLIYYSQIVNDFQKGDIAEGYSVSREKKESFPLTVTSAQKNPTAFYLCASRTLGTPDYNEQFFGPGTRLTVL.

The chain links TRBV5-1 to TRBJ2-5; D perhaps matches TRBD2 (6 bases). V was trimmed by 3 bases and J by 5 bases, leaving 20 bases between them. The CDR3 is made up of 16 amino acids. Looked up from germline, CDR1 is SGHRS and CDR2 is YFSETQ. The CDR3 loop reads CASSSGPGSGRETQYF. Written as DNA, the CDR3 is TGCGCCAGCAGCTCTGGACCGGGCTCGGGGAGGGAGACCCAGTACTTC.